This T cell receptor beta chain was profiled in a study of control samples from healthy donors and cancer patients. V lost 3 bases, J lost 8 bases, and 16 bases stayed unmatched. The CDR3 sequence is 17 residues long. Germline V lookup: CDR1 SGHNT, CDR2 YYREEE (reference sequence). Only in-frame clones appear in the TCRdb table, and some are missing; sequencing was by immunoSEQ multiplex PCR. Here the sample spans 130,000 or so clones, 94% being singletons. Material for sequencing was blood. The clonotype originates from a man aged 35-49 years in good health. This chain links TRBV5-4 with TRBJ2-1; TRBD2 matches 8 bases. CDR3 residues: CASSSGPGTSGADEQFF. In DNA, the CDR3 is TGTGCCAGCAGCTCGGGCCCCGGGACTAGTGGGGCCGATGAGCAGTTCTTC.